The present TCR beta chain was sequenced within a study of T cells in tumors after PD-1 blockade. Between the trimmed V and J ends, which lost 7 bases and 5 bases, there was a span of 19 bases. The CDR3 is made up of 15 amino acids. The germline V gene encodes CDR1 SGHVS and CDR2 FNYEAQ. A single count supports this clone. Assay used: immunoSEQ multiplex PCR; TCRdb lists only in-frame clones, some missing. The repertoire holds 55,000 to 65,000 clones, around 80% seen once, with roughly an eighth in the top ten. The specimen comprised PBMCs, sampled before anti-PD-1 treatment. This clonotype originated in a human donor with basal cell carcinoma. This sequence joins TRBV7-6 and TRBJ2-3; D is perhaps TRBD1 (6 bases). This CDR3 is CASTQSQGKVDTQYF. The CDR3 nucleotides are TGTGCCAGCACCCAAAGCCAGGGGAAAGTAGATACGCAGTATTTT.